This T cell receptor (beta chain) was observed in a study of cytomegalovirus exposure and HLA in healthy donors. Study-wide background: In a later analysis, the roughly 120 validation repertoires were reported to have used the same platform as the roughly 730 first-cohort repertoires.

CDR1 and CDR2 from the germline V gene are MNHNS and SASEGT. The V gene lost 1 base and the J gene lost 2 bases, with 9 bases spanning the gap. This CDR3 has 14 residues. Points from the study as a whole: The finding came from a later analysis; first-cohort TCR clusters tended to co-occur in the roughly 110 validation repertoires. The study listed approximately 160 cytomegalovirus-associated TCR beta chains.

Profiling relied on immunoSEQ multiplex PCR, and the TCRdb table lists in-frame clones only, not all of them. The sample contains some 230,000 clones, 90% to 95% of which appear only once. From the roughly 120-subject validation cohort, which was separate from the approximately 700-subject first cohort, the donors were drawn. A note on this clone: Its antigen is as yet unknown.

Sample: PBMCs. The chain links TRBV6-1 to TRBJ2-7; no firm D call. The receptor was isolated from a woman aged 18-29 years in good health and CMV-seronegative. The CDR3 nucleotides read TGTGCCAGCAGTGAAGTCCGGAGCGCCTACGAGCAGTACTTC. Translated: CASSEVRSAYEQYF.